At least ten counts were recorded for the clone carrying this TCR beta chain. The sample belongs to a study of identical twins. Template switching added a universal primer binding site, and final cDNA carried unique molecular identifiers. TCRdb passed the 5' RACE reads through MiXCR, listing each CDR3 protein once. The sample yields roughly 280,000 distinct CDR3 sequences, 9.5% seen once. Separately, the same data were catalogued under a study of yellow fever vaccine responses in identical twins.

The sample consisted of CD8+ T cells sorted from blood. The clonotype comes from a woman under 30 in good health.

The CDR3 DNA reads as TGCAGTGCTAGAGATAGTGCAGGGGAATACAATGAGCAGTTCTTC. This codes for CSARDSAGEYNEQFF. V gene TRBV20-1 combines with J gene TRBJ2-1, with D perhaps matching TRBD1 (6 bases). The V gene lost 0 bases and the J gene lost 4 bases, with 13 bases spanning the gap. CDR3 length: 15 amino acids. Germline values: CDR1 DFQATT, CDR2 SNEGSKA (reference sequence).